This is a list of T cell receptor beta chains from one sample in a study of human T cells and chemical hapten exposure. TCRdb ran MiXCR on the RACE reads and lists one entry per CDR3 protein. The sample carries under 400,000 distinct CDR3 sequences, 5.1% recorded once. The sequenced sample was whole blood, obtained in connection with sensitization to the hapten diphenylcyclopropenone (DPC). These receptor sequences come from a woman between 50 and 59 years old with alopecia areata. Some clones in this sample may be carry-over from other donors' samples. Both conserved end residues are part of each CDR3. The D gene is left open where the match is weak. Not all rows give a size; the values are once, few, many and, for expanded clones, a class.

TRBJ2-1 | few | TRBV4-2 | TRBD1 | TGTGCCAGCAGCGCCCGGGACAGGGGGAGCGAGCAGTTCTTC | CASSARDRGSEQFF
TRBJ2-3 | few | TRBV27 | NA | TGTGCCAGCAGCACAGATTCGGGCTTCACAGATACGCAGTATTTT | CASSTDSGFTDTQYF
TRBJ2-1 | few | TRBV9 | NA | TGTGCCAGCAGGGGTACTAGTGACGAGCAGTTCTTC | CASRGTSDEQFF
TRBJ2-3 | many | TRBV20-1 | NA | TGCAGTGTAGGGAGGGGGCCAGATACGCAGTATTTT | CSVGRGPDTQYF
TRBJ2-3 | few | TRBV6-5 | NA | TGTGCCAGCAGTTACCCCGGCGGGGGACAGGAGTTTCCCACCATCACAGATACGCAGTATTTT | CASSYPGGGQEFPTITDTQYF
TRBJ2-3 | many | TRBV7-2 | NA | TGTGCCAGCAGCTTAGATCTAAGCGGACGCACAGATACGCAGTATTTT | CASSLDLSGRTDTQYF
TRBJ2-7 | NA | TRBV6-2/TRBV6-3 | NA | TGTGCCAGCAGTTACTCGAGGCTAGCGGAGGGGGCGGAGGAGCAGTACTTC | CASSYSRLAEGAEEQYF
TRBJ2-2 | NA | TRBV30 | TRBD1 | TGTGCCTGGAGGTGGACAGGGGGCGGCACCGGGGAGCTGTTTTTT | CAWRWTGGGTGELFF
TRBJ2-3 | many | TRBV13 | TRBD2 | TGTGCCAGCAGCTTACCCTCCTCCGGGACTAGCGGGGGCAGAGATACGCAGTATTTT | CASSLPSSGTSGGRDTQYF
TRBJ2-3 | few | TRBV29-1 | TRBD1 | TGCAGCGTTGACTTTGGACAGGGGGGAGATACGCAGTATTTT | CSVDFGQGGDTQYF
TRBJ2-7 | few | TRBV12-5 | TRBD1 | TGTGCTAGTGGTTTGGTACCCGGACAGGGGGTCTCCTACGAGCAGTACTTC | CASGLVPGQGVSYEQYF
TRBJ2-2 | many | TRBV5-6 | TRBD1 | TGTGCCAGCAGCCTACGACAGGGGGGGAACACCGGGGAGCTGTTTTTT | CASSLRQGGNTGELFF
TRBJ2-5 | many | TRBV7-6 | NA | TGTGCCAGCAGCTTCCCCCAGGGCGAGGGGGAGACCCAGTACTTC | CASSFPQGEGETQYF
TRBJ1-5 | many | TRBV7-9 | TRBD1 | TGTGCCAGCAGCTTAGACCCGGGACAGGGACAGCCCCAGCATTTT | CASSLDPGQGQPQHF
TRBJ2-2 | many | TRBV20-1 | NA | TGCAGTGCTAGAGCCTACCAGAACACCGGGGAGCTGTTTTTT | CSARAYQNTGELFF
TRBJ2-7 | NA | TRBV5-1 | NA | TGCGCCAGCAGCCGGGGAAGGGAGGAATACGAGCAGTACTTC | CASSRGREEYEQYF
TRBJ1-1 | many | TRBV3-1 | NA | TGTGCCAGCAGCCAATTACCCGAAACAAACACTGAAGCTTTCTTT | CASSQLPETNTEAFF
TRBJ2-7 | NA | TRBV28 | NA | TGTGCCAGCAGTCCCCGTGCTGACTACGAGCAGTACTTC | CASSPRADYEQYF
TRBJ1-1 | few | TRBV12-5 | NA | TGTGCTAGTGAGGGGGGCCCCGGCACTGAAGCTTTCTTT | CASEGGPGTEAFF
TRBJ2-5 | few | TRBV27 | NA | TGTGCCAGCAGCGACACCACCGCGGAGACCCAGTACTTC | CASSDTTAETQYF
TRBJ2-3 | many | TRBV28 | TRBD2 | TGTGCCAGCAGTCCCCCTTGGGCGGGAGGATTACCACAGAATACGCAGTATTTT | CASSPPWAGGLPQNTQYF
TRBJ1-1 | many | TRBV6-5 | NA | TGTGCCAGCAGGACCGGGGGCTACACTGAAGCTTTCTTT | CASRTGGYTEAFF
TRBJ2-3 | few | TRBV7-2 | TRBD2 | TGTGCCAGCAGCTCCCATAGCGGGAGGTCTATAGATACGCAGTATTTT | CASSSHSGRSIDTQYF
TRBJ2-6 | many | TRBV5-1 | NA | TGCGCCAGCAGCTTTTCCACAGAGTCTGGGGCCAACGTCCTGACTTTC | CASSFSTESGANVLTF
TRBJ1-1 | few | TRBV13 | NA | TGTGCCAGCAGCTTCGTTTCGTTCACGGGGAACACTGAAGCTTTCTTT | CASSFVSFTGNTEAFF
TRBJ2-3 | many | TRBV2 | NA | TGTGCCAGCAGTGTTTACCGGCGAGAAGATACGCAGTATTTT | CASSVYRREDTQYF
TRBJ1-1 | few | TRBV12-3/TRBV12-4 | TRBD1 | TGTGCCAGCAGCCTGGGGGGACAGGGGGCTGGCACTGAAGCTTTCTTT | CASSLGGQGAGTEAFF
TRBJ2-1 | few | TRBV9 | NA | TGTGCCAGCCGAGGGGGGGACAATGAGCAGTTCTTC | CASRGGDNEQFF
TRBJ1-2 | few | TRBV9 | NA | TGTGCCAGCAGCGTAGGAATAGGGCCGAACTATGGCTACACCTTC | CASSVGIGPNYGYTF
TRBJ2-7 | NA | TRBV29-1 | TRBD2 | TGCAGCGTTGAAGATCCCGGCGGGAGATCCCCCGAGCAGTACTTC | CSVEDPGGRSPEQYF
TRBJ2-1 | few | TRBV10-3 | TRBD1 | TGTGCCATCTCCACCGGGACAGCCAATGAGCAGTTCTTC | CAISTGTANEQFF
TRBJ2-7 | many | TRBV7-9 | TRBD1 | TGTGCCAGCAGCTTTGGGAAGGGGGCAGGACACGAGCAGTACTTC | CASSFGKGAGHEQYF
TRBJ2-1 | many | TRBV10-3 | NA | TGTGCCATCAGTGAGACAGTTACCTACAATGAGCAGTTCTTC | CAISETVTYNEQFF
TRBJ2-3 | NA | TRBV20-1 | NA | TGCAGTGCTCGACGCCGAGGGACTCGCACAGATACGCAGTATTTT | CSARRRGTRTDTQYF
TRBJ2-3 | few | TRBV28 | NA | TGTGCCAGCAGTTTAGACGCCTTAACAGGGCCGGGCACAGATACGCAGTATTTT | CASSLDALTGPGTDTQYF
TRBJ2-3 | many | TRBV7-8 | NA | TGTGCCAGCAGCTTAGCGCAAGGGGGTGAGAGCACAGATACGCAGTATTTT | CASSLAQGGESTDTQYF
TRBJ2-4 | many | TRBV3-1 | TRBD1 | TGTGCCAGAAAATTCCGGGACAGAGTTTTTGGAAACATTCAGTACTTC | CARKFRDRVFGNIQYF
TRBJ1-1 | NA | TRBV7-9 | NA | TGTGCCAGCGGCTGGGAAGCTAACACTGAAGCTTTCTTT | CASGWEANTEAFF
TRBJ1-4 | few | TRBV5-1 | NA | TGCGCCAGCAGCCCTGACACGGGCCTTAATGAAAAACTGTTTTTT | CASSPDTGLNEKLFF
TRBJ1-2 | few | TRBV5-1 | TRBD1 | TGCGCCAGCAGCTCATCCGGGACAGGGGAAGGCTACACCTTC | CASSSSGTGEGYTF
TRBJ1-2 | many | TRBV6-5 | TRBD1 | TGTGCCAGCAGAATGACAGGGGCTGAAGGCTACACCTTC | CASRMTGAEGYTF